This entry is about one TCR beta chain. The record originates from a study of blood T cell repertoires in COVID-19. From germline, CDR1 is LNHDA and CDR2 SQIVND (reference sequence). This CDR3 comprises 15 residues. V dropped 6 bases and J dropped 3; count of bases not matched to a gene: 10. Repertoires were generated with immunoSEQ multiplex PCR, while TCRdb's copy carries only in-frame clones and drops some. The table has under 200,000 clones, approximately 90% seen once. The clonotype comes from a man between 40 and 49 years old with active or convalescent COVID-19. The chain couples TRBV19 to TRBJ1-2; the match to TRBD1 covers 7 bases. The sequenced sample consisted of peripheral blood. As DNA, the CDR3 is TGTGCCAGTAGACAACCGGGACAGTTGTACTATGGCTACACCTTC. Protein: CASRQPGQLYYGYTF. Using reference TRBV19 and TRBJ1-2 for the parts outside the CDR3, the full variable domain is DGGITQSPKYLFRKEGQNVTLSCEQNLNHDAMYWYRQDPGQGLRLIYYSQIVNDFQKGDIAEGYSVSREKKESFPLTVTSAQKNPTAFYLCASRQPGQLYYGYTFGSGTRLTVV.